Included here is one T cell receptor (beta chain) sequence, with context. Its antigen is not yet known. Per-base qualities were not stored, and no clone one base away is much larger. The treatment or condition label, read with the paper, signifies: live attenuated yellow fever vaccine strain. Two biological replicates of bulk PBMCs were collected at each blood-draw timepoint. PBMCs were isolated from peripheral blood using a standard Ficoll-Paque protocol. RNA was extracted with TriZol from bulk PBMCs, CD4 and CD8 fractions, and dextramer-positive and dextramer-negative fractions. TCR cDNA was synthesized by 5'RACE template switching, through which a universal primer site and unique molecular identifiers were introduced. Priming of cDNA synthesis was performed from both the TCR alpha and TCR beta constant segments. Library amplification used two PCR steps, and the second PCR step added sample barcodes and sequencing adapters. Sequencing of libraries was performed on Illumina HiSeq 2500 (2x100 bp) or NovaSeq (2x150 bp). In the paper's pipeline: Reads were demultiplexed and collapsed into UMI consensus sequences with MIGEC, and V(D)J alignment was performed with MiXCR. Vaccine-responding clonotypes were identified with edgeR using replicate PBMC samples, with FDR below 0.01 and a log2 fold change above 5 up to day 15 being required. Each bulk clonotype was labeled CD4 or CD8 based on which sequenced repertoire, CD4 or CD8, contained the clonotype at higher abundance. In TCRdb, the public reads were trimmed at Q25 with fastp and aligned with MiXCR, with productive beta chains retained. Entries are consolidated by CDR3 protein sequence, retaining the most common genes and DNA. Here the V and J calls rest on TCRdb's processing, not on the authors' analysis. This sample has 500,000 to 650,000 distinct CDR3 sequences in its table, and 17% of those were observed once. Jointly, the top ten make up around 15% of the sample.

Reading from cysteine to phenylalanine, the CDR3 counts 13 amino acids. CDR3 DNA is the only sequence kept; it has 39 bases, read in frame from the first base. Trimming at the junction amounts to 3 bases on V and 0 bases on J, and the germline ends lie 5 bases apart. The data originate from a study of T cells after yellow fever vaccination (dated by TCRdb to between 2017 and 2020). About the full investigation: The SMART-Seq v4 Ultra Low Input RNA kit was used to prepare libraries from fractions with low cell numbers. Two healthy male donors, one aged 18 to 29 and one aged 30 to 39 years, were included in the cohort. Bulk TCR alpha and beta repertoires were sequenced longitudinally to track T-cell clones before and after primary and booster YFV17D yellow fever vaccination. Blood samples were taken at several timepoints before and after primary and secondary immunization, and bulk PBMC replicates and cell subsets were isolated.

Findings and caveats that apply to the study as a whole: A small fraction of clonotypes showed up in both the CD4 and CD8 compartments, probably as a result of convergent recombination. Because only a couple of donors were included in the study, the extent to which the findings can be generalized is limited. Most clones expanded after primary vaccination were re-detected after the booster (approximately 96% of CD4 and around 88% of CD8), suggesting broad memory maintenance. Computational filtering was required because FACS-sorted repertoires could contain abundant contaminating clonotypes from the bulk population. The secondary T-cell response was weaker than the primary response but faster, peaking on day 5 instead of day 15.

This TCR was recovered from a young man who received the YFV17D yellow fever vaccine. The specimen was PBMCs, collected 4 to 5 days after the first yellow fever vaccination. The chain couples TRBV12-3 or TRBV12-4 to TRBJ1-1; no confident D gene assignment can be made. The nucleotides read TGTGCCAGCAGTTTTATAGTGAACACTGAAGCTTTCTTT. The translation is CASSFIVNTEAFF.